This TCR beta chain is from a study of a mutant IDH1 vaccine in newly diagnosed glioma (dated by TCRdb to about 2021). Concerning the study at large: Across visits V03 through V10, patients got a total of eight vaccinations, given in weeks 1, 3, 5, 7, 11, 15, 19 and 23. Vaccination began 4-6 weeks after radiotherapy alone, or alongside temozolomide cycles in the chemotherapy-containing groups. The roughly 30 treated patients were approximately 62% male and 37.5% female, with a mean age of about 38 years. Prior to enrollment, patients had been given standard therapy consisting of radiotherapy alone, temozolomide alone, or radiochemotherapy with temozolomide, with the combination given to most patients. Peripheral blood samples were drawn at six visits, namely V03 (baseline), V05, V07, V10, V12 and V13. Longitudinal TCRB deep sequencing was performed for about 25 treated patients wherever samples were available for exploratory analyses. On the study overall, not on this receptor specifically: It was noted by the authors that analyses of patient blood samples could not be reproduced owing to sample limitations. Across multiple MHC alleles, vaccine-induced immune responses were seen in 90% to 95% of patients. Pseudoprogression seemed to be unrelated to changes in the top peripheral T cell clonotypes found by TCRB sequencing. Availability determined which PBMC samples were chosen for TCRB deep sequencing.

Sequences SGDLS (CDR1) and YYNGEE (CDR2) are obtained from the germline V gene. The CDR3 covers 17 residues, taking in both the cysteine and the phenylalanine. Only the CDR3 portion is preserved as DNA: 51 bases, with reading frame beginning at the first base. V is shortened by 0 bases, J by 1 base, and the region joining them spans 13 bases. Library prep was done by the immunoSEQ multiplex PCR assay. The hsTCRB Kit was used according to the manufacturer's protocol to amplify rearranged TCR beta chain sequences. An Illumina MiSeq was used to sequence the TCRB libraries. In the authors' own workflow: The kit vendor's proprietary platform handled demultiplexing, trimming and gene mapping. This is the immuneACCESS table as TCRdb keeps it, with only in-frame sequences that have V and J called. A part of the clones is gone; compared with another copy, unresolved V genes explain less than half, and the rest is unexplained. The V and J calls and the clone size are those of that table, but D and trimming were determined from the DNA. The sample data list fewer than 70,000 clones, and about 90% of these were observed just once. The ten biggest clones cover approximately 4.2% of the sample.

About this clone: No cognate antigen has been identified for it. Base qualities are not recorded, but no much larger clone differs from it by a single base.

Explained via the paper, the time point label denotes: week 5, during vaccination. Every vaccine dose consisted of 300 ug of a 20-mer mutant IDH1 peptide in Montanide, administered subcutaneously together with topical imiquimod. All donors had newly diagnosed IDH1-mutant astrocytomas of WHO grade 3 or 4 that showed loss of nuclear ATRX. The samples were drawn from NOA16, a multicentre, single-arm, open-label phase I trial in Germany that tested a mutant IDH1 peptide vaccine in humans for the first time. Genomic DNA for TCRB sequencing was isolated from EDTA blood with the DNeasy Blood and Tissue Kit.

The receptor was derived from a woman aged 40 to 55 with glioma. The chain employs TRBV9 and TRBJ2-2; the D gene is possibly TRBD2, with 6 bases matching. The source was PBMCs, collected from a glioma patient whose treatment included an IDH1 peptide vaccine. The CDR3 has the sequence CASSVVIAAGNTGELFF. The sequenced DNA is TGTGCCAGCAGCGTAGTCATAGCGGCCGGGAACACCGGGGAGCTGTTTTTT.